This T cell receptor beta chain comes out of a study of spatial heterogeneity in lung cancer. Overall study context: More than 8.5 raw reads, on average, carried each unique TCR and UMI combination.

This CDR3 is built from 13 residues. Trimming shortened V by 4 bases and J by 2 bases, and 10 bases separated the two germline ends. Germline CDR1 is SGHDT and CDR2 is YYEEEE. Time point given: sample taken at primary tumor resection. Unsorted tumor, nontumor lung tissue or cryopreserved PBMC supplied the whole RNA. A total of over 70 untreated early-stage non-small cell lung cancer patients served as donors. There are a few counts of this clonotype. MiXCR was run by TCRdb on the 5' RACE reads, yielding one entry per CDR3 protein. The sample has 40,000 to 55,000 distinct CDR3 sequences; approximately 15% are singletons.

The material sequenced was PBMCs, taken at surgery. The TCR was taken from a male donor with early-stage non-small cell lung cancer. V is TRBV5-6 and J is TRBJ2-7; D remains unclear. The chain's CDR3 is CASSPDRAYEQYF. The CDR3 nucleotides are TGTGCCAGCAGCCCCGACCGAGCCTACGAGCAGTACTTC.